This TCR beta chain was recorded in a study of OX40 agonist ivuxolimab in advanced cancers. There are 18 residues in the CDR3. V lost 0 bases and J lost 3; bases outside the gene matches: 14. Germline V lookup: CDR1 SGHRS, CDR2 YFSETQ. The method was immunoSEQ multiplex PCR; TCRdb's version includes in-frame clones alone and lacks a portion of them. The data contain 70,000 to 80,000 clones, about 81% of them singletons. The chain employs TRBV5-1 and TRBJ2-5; 7 bases match TRBD2. The origin of this receptor is an adult with an advanced solid tumor such as melanoma, head and neck, liver or kidney cancer. This specimen consisted of CD4+ or CD8+ T cells sorted from blood, obtained in a trial of the OX40 agonist ivuxolimab. The CDR3 is CASSLEPRMTSREETQYF. The CDR3 DNA reads as TGCGCCAGCAGCTTGGAACCCCGGATGACTAGCCGTGAAGAGACCCAGTACTTC.